A selection of T cell receptor beta chains follows, all from one sample in a study of siplizumab effects on memory and regulatory T cells. Repertoires were generated with immunoSEQ multiplex PCR, while TCRdb's copy carries only in-frame clones and drops some. The sample has some 99,000 clones, roughly nine tenths seen once. Source material: Tregs sorted from blood. Receptor source: a human donor in good health. Each CDR3 is given with its conserved first and last residue. D genes are given only for firm matches.

>TRBJ1-2|TRBD1|TRBV5-1
TGCGCCAGCAGCTTGGCTACAGGGGACTATGGCTACACCTTC
CASSLATGDYGYTF
>TRBJ2-1|NA|TRBV5-4
TGTGCCAGCAGCCCTGGTTTCAATGAGCAGTTCTTC
CASSPGFNEQFF
>TRBJ2-3|TRBD2|TRBV5-4
TGTGCCAGCAGCTTGGCTAGCGGGCGCACAGATACGCAGTATTTT
CASSLASGRTDTQYF
>TRBJ2-3|NA|TRBV5-1
TGCGCCAGCAGCTGGGGGACACATTTCACAGATACGCAGTATTTT
CASSWGTHFTDTQYF
>TRBJ1-3|NA|TRBV13
TGTGCCAGCAGCTTAGGACAGGGCGGAGACACCATATATTTT
CASSLGQGGDTIYF
>TRBJ1-2|NA|TRBV5-1
TGCGCCAGCAGCCCGGGGGGCGATAACTATGGCTACACCTTC
CASSPGGDNYGYTF
>TRBJ2-3|TRBD2|TRBV11-2
TGTGCCAGCAGCTGGCGGGGGGGAGACCCCACAGATACGCAGTATTTT
CASSWRGGDPTDTQYF
>TRBJ2-3|NA|TRBV30
TGTGCCTGGAGTGTTCGGTCAGCGGTTACGCAGTATTTT
CAWSVRSAVTQYF
>TRBJ2-4|NA|TRBV2
TGTGCCAGCAGTCGGATGGACTCTCTAGGACTAGCCAAAAACATTCAGTACTTC
CASSRMDSLGLAKNIQYF
>TRBJ2-7|NA|TRBV18
TGTGCCAGCTCACGCCCTAATAACGAGCAGTACTTC
CASSRPNNEQYF
>TRBJ2-1|NA|TRBV18
TGTGCCAGCTCACAGGACGGACTCTACAATGAGCAGTTCTTC
CASSQDGLYNEQFF
>TRBJ2-1|TRBD2|TRBV5-1
TGCGCCAGCAGCTTGGATCTAGCGGGGGCTTACAATGAGCAGTTCTTC
CASSLDLAGAYNEQFF
>TRBJ2-3|TRBD1|TRBV6-1
TGTGCCAGCCGAAAGGACAGGGTCACAGATACGCAGTATTTT
CASRKDRVTDTQYF
>TRBJ1-5|TRBD1|TRBV6-6
TGTGCCAGCAGTTTAGCAGGGGGGTATAGCAATCAGCCCCAGCATTTT
CASSLAGGYSNQPQHF